These 14 T cell receptor beta chains were all obtained from the same sample, sequenced in a study of cytomegalovirus exposure and HLA in healthy donors. The PCR used 60 Vbeta and 13 Jbeta primers. Measured with immunoSEQ multiplex PCR; TCRdb has only the in-frame clones, and not every one. The sample has 63,000 or so clones, approximately 74% seen once. Sequencing used PBMCs. All receptors come from a woman in her 30s in good health and CMV-seropositive.

The chain has TRBV30 and TRBJ1-2; D perhaps matches TRBD1 (6 bases). The germline V and J ends were trimmed by 0 bases and 0 bases, with 14 bases remaining between them. This CDR3 is 16 amino acids long. CDR1 is GTSNPN and CDR2 is SVGIG in the germline V gene (reference sequence). The chain's CDR3 is CAWSVLSDRANYGYTF. For the CDR3, the DNA is TGTGCCTGGAGTGTACTGTCGGACAGAGCTAACTATGGCTACACCTTC. Using reference TRBV30 and TRBJ1-2 for the parts outside the CDR3, the full variable domain is SQTIHQWPATLVQPVGSPLSLECTVEGTSNPNLYWYRQAAGRGLQLLFYSVGIGQISSEVPQNLSASRPQDRQFILSSKKLLLSDSGFYLCAWSVLSDRANYGYTFGSGTRLTVV.

The rearrangement links TRBV29-1 to TRBJ2-1; tentative D call: TRBD2 (6 bases). Trimming shortened V by 7 bases and J by 3 bases, and 19 bases separated the two germline ends. The CDR3 has 15 amino acids. CDR1 is SQVTM and CDR2 is ANQGSEA in the germline V gene. CDR3 in amino acids: CSGGDDRWDYNEQFF. CDR3 nucleotides: TGCAGCGGGGGGGACGACAGATGGGACTACAATGAGCAGTTCTTC.

The rearrangement links TRBV30 to TRBJ1-5, with D possibly TRBD1 on 6 matching bases. From germline, CDR1 is GTSNPN and CDR2 SVGIG (reference sequence). V was shortened by 3 bases and J by 4 bases, with 16 bases between the two germline ends. This CDR3 is built from 15 residues. The DNA of the CDR3 is TGTGCCTGGAGCCACCGGGGGAGGGGGAATCAGCCCCAGCATTTT. As protein: CAWSHRGRGNQPQHF.

Here the CDR3 DNA reads TGCGCCAGCAGCTTCCAGCGTCGAGGCTACGAGCAGTACTTC. Protein sequence: CASSFQRRGYEQYF. The genes are TRBV5-1 and TRBJ2-7, with D unresolved. The CDR3 sequence is 14 residues long. Germline V gene sequence: CDR1 SGHRS, CDR2 YFSETQ. V dropped 2 bases and J dropped 3 bases, with 12 bases sitting between them.

The V and J genes are TRBV7-9 and TRBJ1-1; D ambiguous. V lost 1 base, J lost 6 bases, and 6 bases lay in between. In germline, CDR1 is SEHNR, CDR2 FQNEAQ (reference sequence). The length of the CDR3 is 12 residues. CDR3 residues: CASSLEQPEAFF. The CDR3 DNA sequence: TGTGCCAGCAGCTTAGAACAGCCTGAAGCTTTCTTT.

The rearrangement uses TRBV28 and TRBJ1-1; a possible D gene is TRBD1 (5 bases). The CDR3 is 15 residues long. CDR1 is MDHEN, CDR2 SYDVKM, per germline. V was cut by 3 bases and J by 0 bases, with 11 bases left in between. The CDR3 DNA reads TGTGCCAGCAGTTTGGGGGGGTCCTTGAACACTGAAGCTTTCTTT. It specifies CASSLGGSLNTEAFF.

V usage is TRBV5-1 and J usage is TRBJ1-1, with D possibly being TRBD1 (6 bases). Germline lookup yields CDR1 SGHRS and CDR2 YFSETQ. This CDR3 has 15 amino acids. V gave up 1 base and J gave up 3 bases, with 13 bases separating them. The CDR3 sequence is CASSLSGGQDTEAFF. CDR3 bases: TGCGCCAGCAGCTTGTCGGGGGGCCAGGACACTGAAGCTTTCTTT.

This clone was counted a few times. V usage is TRBV4-2 and J usage is TRBJ2-1; tentative D call: TRBD2 (5 bases). The V end was cut by 4 bases, the J end by 2 bases, with 18 bases between. From germline, CDR1 is LGHNA and CDR2 YNFKEQ. This CDR3 is built from 17 residues. The CDR3 DNA follows: TGTGCCAGCAGCCTCCACCGGGGAGCGGCGGCCTACAATGAGCAGTTCTTC. Translated: CASSLHRGAAAYNEQFF.

This chain links TRBV7-2 with TRBJ1-1; no clear D gene. The CDR3 length is 15 residues. V lost 1 base to trimming and J lost 1 base, with 10 bases between them. The germline V gene has CDR1 SGHTA and CDR2 FQGNSA. Here the CDR3 DNA reads TGTGCCAGCAGCTTAGATCGGAGAACGAACACTGAAGCTTTCTTT. This translates into CASSLDRRTNTEAFF.

This clone has just a few counts. The rearrangement uses TRBV4-1 and TRBJ1-5, with TRBD1 matching 10 bases. The V and J ends lost 3 bases and 6 bases, in that order; junction bases with no gene match: 2. The CDR3 extends over 14 amino acids. The germline V gene has CDR1 MGHRA and CDR2 YSYEKL. CDR3 sequence (DNA): TGCGCCAGCAGCCACGGACAGGGGGGTCAGCCCCAGCATTTT. This encodes CASSHGQGGQPQHF.

V is TRBV10-3 and J is TRBJ2-7, with D perhaps matching TRBD2 (6 bases). Germline values: CDR1 ENHRY, CDR2 SYGVKD. V dropped 4 bases and J dropped 3 bases, with 16 bases sitting between them. This CDR3 comprises 15 residues. The chain's CDR3 is CAISAGGAGGYEQYF. The CDR3 nucleotides read TGTGCCATCAGTGCGGGCGGGGCAGGTGGCTACGAGCAGTACTTC.

This chain links TRBV20-1 with TRBJ1-1, with D uncertain. From germline, CDR1 is DFQATT and CDR2 SNEGSKA (reference sequence). The CDR3 extends over 11 amino acids. V shed 3 bases and J shed 5 bases, with 7 bases lying between them. CDR3 DNA: TGCAGTGCTAGTCCCGGGACTGAAGCTTTCTTT. Translated: CSASPGTEAFF.

J is TRBJ1-2 and V is TRBV7-2, with D perhaps TRBD1 (6 bases). The CDR3 totals 15 residues. V was pared by 2 bases and J by 4 bases, with 14 bases between. Looked up from germline, CDR1 is SGHTA and CDR2 is FQGNSA. The CDR3 region has the DNA TGTGCCAGCAGCTTATACAGGGATTCGGGCTATGGCTACACCTTC. It specifies CASSLYRDSGYGYTF.

This clone is a singleton in its sample. The chain has TRBV29-1 and TRBJ1-1; the match to TRBD1 covers 12 bases. This CDR3 is built from 14 residues. The germline V gene has CDR1 SQVTM and CDR2 ANQGSEA. V was pared by 1 base and J by 4 bases, with 1 base of the junction left unmatched. The CDR3 DNA follows: TGCAGCGTTGAAGGGGACAGGGGGCCCACTGAAGCTTTCTTT. Its translation: CSVEGDRGPTEAFF.